This T cell receptor (beta chain) was recovered during a study of Ad26.COV2.S vaccination and SARS-CoV-2 variants. Study at large: Trial arm assignment for the donor was COV1001 Ad26.COV2.S. Intramuscularly, Ad26.COV2.S was given either once or twice, 56 days apart. Study results and limitations: In TCR breadth and depth analyses, total T cell responses may have been underestimated.

In the case of this clone: Its specificity is unknown.

Clones were sequenced by immunoSEQ multiplex PCR, and TCRdb holds only the in-frame ones, with some missing. The sample holds fewer than 400,000 clones, 88% seen once. The V end lost 4 bases, the J end lost 6 bases, and 7 bases lay between the germline ends. CDR3 length: 12 residues. The treatment: roughly 19 received Ad26.COV2.S at low or high dose, single or two shots; about five received placebo; per-sample allocation not given. At day 63 after the first vaccine or placebo injection, samples were drawn. It was an adult aged 18-55 years in Boston who was the donor. The chain has TRBV12-3 or TRBV12-4 and TRBJ2-1; D is undetermined. Sequenced here: peripheral blood, sampled in a trial of Ad26.COV2.S vaccine versus placebo. The TCR comes from a person aged 18-65 years who received the Ad26.COV2.S COVID-19 vaccine or a placebo. CDR3 sequence reads: CASSWILNEQFF. CDR3 nucleotides: TGTGCCAGCAGTTGGATACTCAATGAGCAGTTCTTC.